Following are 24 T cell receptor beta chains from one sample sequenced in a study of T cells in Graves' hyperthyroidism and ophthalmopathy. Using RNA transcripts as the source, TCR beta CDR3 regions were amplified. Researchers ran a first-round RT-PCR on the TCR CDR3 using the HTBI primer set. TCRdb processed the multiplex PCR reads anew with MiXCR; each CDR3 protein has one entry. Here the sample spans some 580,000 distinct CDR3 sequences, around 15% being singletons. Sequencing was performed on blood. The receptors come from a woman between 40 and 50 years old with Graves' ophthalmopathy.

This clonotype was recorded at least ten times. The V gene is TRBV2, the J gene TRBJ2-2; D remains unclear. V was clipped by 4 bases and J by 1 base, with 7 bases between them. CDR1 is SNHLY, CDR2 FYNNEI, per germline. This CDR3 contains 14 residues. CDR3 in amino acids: CASSAEMNTGELFF. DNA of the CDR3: TGTGCCAGCAGTGCCGAGATGAACACCGGGGAGCTGTTTTTT.

Here the CDR3 DNA reads TGTGCCAGCAGCGACTCGGGACTAGCCAAAAACATTCAGTACTTC. Protein product: CASSDSGLAKNIQYF. This chain links TRBV6-1 with TRBJ2-4; possibly TRBD2 for D (6 bases). Trimming stripped 6 bases from V and 0 bases from J, with 12 bases between. The CDR3 is 15 residues long. Germline CDR1 reads MNHNS; CDR2 reads SASEGT.

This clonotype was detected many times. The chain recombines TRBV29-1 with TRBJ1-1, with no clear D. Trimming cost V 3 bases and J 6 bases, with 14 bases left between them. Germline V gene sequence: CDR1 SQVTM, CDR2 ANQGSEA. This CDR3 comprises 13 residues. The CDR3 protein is CSVEGLATSEAFF. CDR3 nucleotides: TGCAGCGTTGAGGGTTTGGCAACGTCTGAAGCTTTCTTT.

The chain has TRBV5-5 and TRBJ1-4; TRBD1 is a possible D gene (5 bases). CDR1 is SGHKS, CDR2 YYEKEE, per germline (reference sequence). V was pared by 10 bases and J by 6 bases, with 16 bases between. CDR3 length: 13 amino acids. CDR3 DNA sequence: TGTGCCCAGATCCCGAGACAGCATGAAAAACTGTTTTTT. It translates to CAQIPRQHEKLFF.

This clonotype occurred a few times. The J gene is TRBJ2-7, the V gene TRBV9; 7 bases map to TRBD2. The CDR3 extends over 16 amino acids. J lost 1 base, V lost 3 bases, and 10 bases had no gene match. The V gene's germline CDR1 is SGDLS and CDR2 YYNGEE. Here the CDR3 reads CASSAGPGLTSYEQYF. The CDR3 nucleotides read TGTGCCAGCAGCGCGGGGCCGGGACTAACTTCCTACGAGCAGTACTTC.

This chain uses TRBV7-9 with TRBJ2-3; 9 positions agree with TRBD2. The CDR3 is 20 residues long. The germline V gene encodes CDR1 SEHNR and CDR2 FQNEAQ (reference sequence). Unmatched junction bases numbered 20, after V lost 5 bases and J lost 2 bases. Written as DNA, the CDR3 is TGTGCCAGCAGCCGTCTAGGATACAAGAGTAGCGGGAGTTTCACAGATACGCAGTATTTT. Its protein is CASSRLGYKSSGSFTDTQYF.

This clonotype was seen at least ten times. CDR3 loop: CAWSLDSADYTF. CDR3 nucleotides: TGTGCCTGGAGCCTAGACAGCGCTGACTACACCTTC. This chain uses TRBV30 with TRBJ1-2; D perhaps matches TRBD1 (5 bases). The CDR3 contains 12 residues. With 3 bases removed from V and 10 bases from J, the gap between germline ends came to 15 bases. The germline CDR1 and CDR2 sequences are GTSNPN and SVGIG (reference sequence).

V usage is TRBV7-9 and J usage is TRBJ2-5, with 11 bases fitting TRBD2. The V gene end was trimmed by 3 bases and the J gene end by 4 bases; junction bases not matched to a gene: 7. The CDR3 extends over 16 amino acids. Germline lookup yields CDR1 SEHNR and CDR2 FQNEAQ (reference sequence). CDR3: CASSFTGLAAPETQYF. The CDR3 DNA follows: TGTGCCAGCAGCTTCACGGGACTAGCGGCTCCAGAGACCCAGTACTTC.

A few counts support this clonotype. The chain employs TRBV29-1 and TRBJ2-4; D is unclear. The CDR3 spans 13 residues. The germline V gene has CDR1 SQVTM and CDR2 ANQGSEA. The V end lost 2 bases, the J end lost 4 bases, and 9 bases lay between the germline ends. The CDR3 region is CSVEREGKNIQYF. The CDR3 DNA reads TGCAGCGTTGAAAGGGAAGGTAAAAACATTCAGTACTTC.

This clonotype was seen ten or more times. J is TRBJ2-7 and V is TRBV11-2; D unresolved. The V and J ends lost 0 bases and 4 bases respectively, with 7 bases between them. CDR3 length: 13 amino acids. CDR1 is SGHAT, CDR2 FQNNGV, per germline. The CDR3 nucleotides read TGTGCCAGCAGCTTAGATATTATGTACGAGCAGTACTTC. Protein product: CASSLDIMYEQYF.

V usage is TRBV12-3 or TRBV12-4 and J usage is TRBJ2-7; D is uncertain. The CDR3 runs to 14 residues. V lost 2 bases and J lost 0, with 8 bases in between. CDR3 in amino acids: CASSLPLPSYEQYF. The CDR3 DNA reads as TGTGCCAGCAGTTTACCTCTACCCTCCTACGAGCAGTACTTC.

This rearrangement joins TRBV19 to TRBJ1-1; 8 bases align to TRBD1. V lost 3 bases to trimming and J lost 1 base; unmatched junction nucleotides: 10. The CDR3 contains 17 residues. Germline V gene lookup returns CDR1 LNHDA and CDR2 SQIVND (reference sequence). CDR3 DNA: TGTGCCAGTAGTATTGGGCTTTACCAGGGGGCGAACACTGAAGCTTTCTTT. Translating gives CASSIGLYQGANTEAFF.

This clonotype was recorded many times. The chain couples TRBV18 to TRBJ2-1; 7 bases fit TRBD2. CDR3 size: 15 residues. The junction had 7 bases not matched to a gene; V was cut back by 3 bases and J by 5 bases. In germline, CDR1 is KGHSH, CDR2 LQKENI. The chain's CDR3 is CASSPGGGYNNEQFF. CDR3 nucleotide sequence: TGTGCCAGCTCACCTGGCGGGGGATATAACAATGAGCAGTTCTTC.

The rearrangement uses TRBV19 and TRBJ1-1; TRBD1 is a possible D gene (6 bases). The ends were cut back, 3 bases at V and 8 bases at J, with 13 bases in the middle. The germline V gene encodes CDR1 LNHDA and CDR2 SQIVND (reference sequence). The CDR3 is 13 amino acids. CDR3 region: CASSIIPGEEAFF. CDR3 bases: TGTGCCAGTAGTATCATCCCAGGGGAGGAAGCTTTCTTT.

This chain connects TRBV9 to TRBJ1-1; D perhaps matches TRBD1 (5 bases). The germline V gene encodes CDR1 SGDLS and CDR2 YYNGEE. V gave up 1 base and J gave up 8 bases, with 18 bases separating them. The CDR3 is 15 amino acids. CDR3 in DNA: TGTGCCAGCAGCGTATCTGGGGCGTGGGAGAGCGAAGCTTTCTTT. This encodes CASSVSGAWESEAFF.

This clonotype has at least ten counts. The CDR3 reads CASSLDPAGTGELFF. DNA of the CDR3: TGCGCCAGCAGCTTGGACCCGGCGGGAACCGGGGAGCTGTTTTTT. This rearrangement joins TRBV5-1 to TRBJ2-2; perhaps TRBD2 as D (6 bases). This CDR3 is 15 amino acids long. V was pared by 0 bases and J by 5 bases, with 11 bases between. Germline CDR1 is SGHRS and CDR2 is YFSETQ.

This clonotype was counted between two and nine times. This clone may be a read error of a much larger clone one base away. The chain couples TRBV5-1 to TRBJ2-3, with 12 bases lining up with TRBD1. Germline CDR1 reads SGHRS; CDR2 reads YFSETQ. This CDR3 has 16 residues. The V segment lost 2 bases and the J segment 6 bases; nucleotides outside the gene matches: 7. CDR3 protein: CASSFGTGGDGDTQYF. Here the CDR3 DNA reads TGCGCCAGCAGCTTCGGGACAGGGGGCGACGGGGATACGCAGTATTTT.

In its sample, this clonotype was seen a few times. The CDR3 bases are TGTGCCAGCAGCCAAGTGATGGTAGCTGACAATGAGCAGTTCTTC. Translating gives CASSQVMVADNEQFF. The V call is TRBV3-1, the J call TRBJ2-1, with D unclear. Germline CDR1 and CDR2: LGHDT and YNNKEL (reference sequence). This CDR3 comprises 15 residues. V was pared by 1 base and J by 5 bases, with 12 bases between.

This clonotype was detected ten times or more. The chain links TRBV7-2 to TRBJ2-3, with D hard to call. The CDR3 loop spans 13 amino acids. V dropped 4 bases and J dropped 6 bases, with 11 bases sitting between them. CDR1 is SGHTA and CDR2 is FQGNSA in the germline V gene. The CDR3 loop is CASSSASGDTQYF. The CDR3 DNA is TGTGCCAGCAGCTCCGCCTCTGGGGATACGCAGTATTTT.

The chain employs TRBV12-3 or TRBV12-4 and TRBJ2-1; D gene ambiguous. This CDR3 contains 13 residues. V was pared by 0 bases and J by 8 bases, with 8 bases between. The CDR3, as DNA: TGTGCCAGCAGTTTAGCGCAGGCTTATGAGCAGTTCTTC. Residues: CASSLAQAYEQFF.

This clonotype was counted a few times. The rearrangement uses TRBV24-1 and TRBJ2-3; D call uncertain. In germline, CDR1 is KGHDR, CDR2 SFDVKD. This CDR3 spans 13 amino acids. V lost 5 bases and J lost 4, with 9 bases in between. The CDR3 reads CATSAPGADTQYF. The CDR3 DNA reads TGTGCCACCAGTGCTCCTGGGGCAGATACGCAGTATTTT.

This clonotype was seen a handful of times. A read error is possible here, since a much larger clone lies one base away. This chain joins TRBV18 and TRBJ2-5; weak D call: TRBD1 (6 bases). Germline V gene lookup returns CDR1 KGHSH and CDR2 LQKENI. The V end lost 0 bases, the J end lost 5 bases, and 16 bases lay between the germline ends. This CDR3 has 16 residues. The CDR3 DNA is TGTGCCAGCTCACCACCATCTTCAGGGGCGAAGGAGACCCAGTACTTC. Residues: CASSPPSSGAKETQYF.

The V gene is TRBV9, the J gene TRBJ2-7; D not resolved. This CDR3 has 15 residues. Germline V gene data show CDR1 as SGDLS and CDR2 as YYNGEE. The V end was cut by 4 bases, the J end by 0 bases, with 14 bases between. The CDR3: CASSSNVGSSYEQYF. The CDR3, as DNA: TGTGCCAGCAGCAGCAATGTGGGCAGCTCCTACGAGCAGTACTTC.

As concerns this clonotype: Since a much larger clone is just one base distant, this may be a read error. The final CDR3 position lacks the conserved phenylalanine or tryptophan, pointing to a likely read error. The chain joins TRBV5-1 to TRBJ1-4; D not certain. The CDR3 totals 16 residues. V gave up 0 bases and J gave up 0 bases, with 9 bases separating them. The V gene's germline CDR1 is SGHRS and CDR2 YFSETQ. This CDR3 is CASSLDSVTTNEKLFL. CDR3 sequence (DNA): TGCGCCAGCAGCTTGGACAGCGTTACAACTAATGAAAAACTGTTTCTT.